This T cell receptor beta chain was identified during a study of cytomegalovirus exposure and HLA in healthy donors. About the research overall: As an earlier analysis found, about 200 million T cells yielded 100 million to 130 million unique TCR beta sequences. Roughly 86 million unique TCRs from HLA-typed donors made up an early data release.

Findings and caveats of the study: It was reported that TCR beta sequences correctly inferred the HLA-A and HLA-B alleles for most subjects. Several of the most significant clusters were apparently associated with common viral pathogens in a later analysis.

CDR1 MNHEY and CDR2 SVGAGI come from the germline V gene. The trim removed 2 bases at V and 13 bases at J, leaving 11 bases unmatched. The CDR3 totals 15 residues. In the PCR, 60 Vbeta and 13 Jbeta primers were used. The table came from immunoSEQ multiplex PCR; TCRdb's copy has only in-frame clones and leaves some out. The sample yields about 140,000 clones, over 70% seen once. A remark on this clone: What it recognizes is unknown.

The TCR was taken from a woman aged 40 to 49 in good health and CMV-seronegative. The chain links TRBV6-5 to TRBJ1-6, with 7 bases identical to TRBD1. The sequencing input was PBMCs. CDR3 in amino acids: CASSYTTGTPVPLHF. The CDR3 coding sequence is TGTGCCAGCAGTTACACGACAGGGACCCCCGTCCCCCTCCACTTT.